The sample holds many counts of the clone carrying this T cell receptor (beta chain). The antigen is undetermined. Deletions cut 3 bases from V and 4 bases from J, with 11 bases between. The CDR3 is 13 amino acids. Germline V gene data show CDR1 as DFQATT and CDR2 as SNEGSKA (reference sequence). Each CDR3 protein is one row after TCRdb ran MiXCR on the reads. The sample carries 60,000 to 65,000 distinct CDR3 sequences, 20% to 25% recorded once. The sample belongs to a study of lung T cells in sarcoidosis with Löfgren's syndrome. The wider study: In sarcoidosis, CD4+ T cells accumulate in bronchoalveolar lavage fluid. Löfgren's syndrome patients were the main repertoire analysis focus. Whole-study findings and limits: TRAV12-1 and TRBV2 were reportedly most expanded in Löfgren's patients. Shared TRAV12-1 and TRBV2 CDR3 motifs across Löfgren's syndrome patients reportedly suggested public CD4+ TCRs.

This chain connects TRBV20-1 to TRBJ2-3; no clear D. The sequence was collected from a human donor with sarcoidosis (Löfgren's syndrome or another form), or a control subject (not recorded which). Sequenced input: CD4+ T cells from PBMCs. This CDR3 reads CSARVPGPDTQYF. DNA for the CDR3: TGCAGTGCTAGGGTCCCCGGCCCAGATACGCAGTATTTT.